Listed here is a single T cell receptor beta chain. This sample is part of a study of T cells expressing NK-cell markers. Study context: In the group of eight sequenced donors, seven were HCMV-seropositive and one was seronegative.

TCRdb reanalyzed the 5' RACE reads, giving one entry per CDR3 protein sequence and no DNA. Reported are 130,000 to 150,000 distinct CDR3 sequences; the ten largest clones contain roughly 12%. This clonotype was obtained from a man between 18 and 35 years old in good health. The sequencing sample was made of blood T cells: a sorted CD56 or NKG2C T cell subset, CD4+ or CD8+ T cells, or bulk PBMC T cells (not recorded which).

The CDR3 sequence is CASSPRDANYEQYF. The chain links TRBV18 to TRBJ2-7. The CDR3 extends over 14 amino acids. Per the germline V gene, CDR1 is KGHSH and CDR2 is LQKENI.